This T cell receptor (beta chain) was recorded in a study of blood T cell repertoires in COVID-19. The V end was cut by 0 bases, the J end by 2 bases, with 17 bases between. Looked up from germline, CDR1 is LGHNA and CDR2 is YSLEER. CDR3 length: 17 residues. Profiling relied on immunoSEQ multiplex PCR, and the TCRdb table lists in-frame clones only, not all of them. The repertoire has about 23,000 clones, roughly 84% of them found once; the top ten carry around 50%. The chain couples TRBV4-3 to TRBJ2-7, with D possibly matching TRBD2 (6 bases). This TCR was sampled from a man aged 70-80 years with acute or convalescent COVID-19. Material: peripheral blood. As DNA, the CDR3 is TGCGCCAGCAGCCAAGAGCTCCCTGGGGGGTATCCCTACGAGCAGTACTTC. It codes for CASSQELPGGYPYEQYF.